The 10 T cell receptor beta chains below all came from one sample that was sequenced in a study of T cell changes during pregnancy in multiple sclerosis. Only in-frame clones appear in the TCRdb table, and some are missing; sequencing was by immunoSEQ multiplex PCR. The sample lists approximately 97,000 clones, less than 95% seen once, with roughly 0.77% in the top ten. This specimen consisted of peripheral blood, obtained in the second trimester of pregnancy. These receptors all come from a female donor in good health, enrolled as a control in a pregnancy study.

The chain couples TRBV9 to TRBJ2-1, with 14 bases fitting TRBD2. Unmatched junction bases numbered 4, after V lost 3 bases and J lost 8 bases. CDR1 is SGDLS and CDR2 is YYNGEE in the germline V gene. This CDR3 is 15 amino acids long. CDR3 sequence (DNA): TGTGCCAGCAGCGCGGGACTAGCGGGAGAATATGAGCAGTTCTTC. This sequence encodes CASSAGLAGEYEQFF.

CDR3 region: CASSFAGGELFF. For the CDR3, the DNA is TGTGCCAGCAGCTTCGCCGGGGGGGAACTGTTTTTT. V and J are TRBV6-5 and TRBJ1-4, with a weak D call TRBD1 (5 bases). The CDR3 loop spans 12 amino acids. The V end lost 6 bases, the J end lost 12 bases, and 14 bases lay between the germline ends. The germline V gene encodes CDR1 MNHEY and CDR2 SVGAGI.

The chain has TRBV27 and TRBJ2-1; the match to TRBD1 covers 7 bases. The CDR3 totals 13 residues. Germline-derived CDR1 and CDR2 are MNHEY and SMNVEV (reference sequence). Trimming at V came to 7 bases and at J to 7 bases, leaving 7 bases not matched to a gene. The CDR3 DNA reads TGTGCCAGCACCATAATGGGACAGAATGAGCAGTTCTTC. This codes for CASTIMGQNEQFF.

This chain uses TRBV4-1 with TRBJ2-7; 12 bases align to TRBD1. The CDR3 is made up of 16 amino acids. The germline gives CDR1 MGHRA, CDR2 YSYEKL. Trimming took 4 bases from V and 7 from J; bases not matched to a gene: 11. CDR3 sequence (DNA): TGCGCCAGCAGCCCCGAGCCGGGACAGGGGGCAGTTGAGCAGTACTTC. It codes for CASSPEPGQGAVEQYF.

V usage is TRBV6-5 and J usage is TRBJ1-1; 8 nucleotides align to TRBD1. The J segment lost 4 bases and the V segment lost 6 bases, leaving 7 bases of the junction unmatched. The CDR3 runs to 14 residues. CDR1 is MNHEY and CDR2 is SVGAGI in the germline V gene. Here the CDR3 DNA reads TGTGCCAGCAGCTTCCAGGGGGCTGTCACTGAAGCTTTCTTT. The encoded protein is CASSFQGAVTEAFF.

The V gene is TRBV6-5, the J gene TRBJ2-2, with 9 nucleotides matching TRBD2. The CDR3 covers 13 residues. With V trimmed by 0 bases and J by 14 bases, 4 bases remained unmatched. Germline values: CDR1 MNHEY, CDR2 SVGAGI. CDR3 protein: CASSYSWREGLFF. CDR3 in DNA: TGTGCCAGCAGTTACTCATGGCGGGAGGGCCTGTTTTTT.

The J gene is TRBJ1-1, the V gene TRBV9, with unresolved D. Germline V lookup: CDR1 SGDLS, CDR2 YYNGEE. Trimming removed 6 bases at V and 0 bases at J, with 12 bases between. The CDR3 is 14 amino acids. The CDR3 DNA reads TGTGCCAGCACCCCGAGGGTTATGAACACTGAAGCTTTCTTT. Its translation: CASTPRVMNTEAFF. Supplemented by reference TRBV9 and TRBJ1-1, the full variable domain reads DSGVTQTPKHLITATGQRVTLRCSPRSGDLSVYWYQQSLDQGLQFLIQYYNGEERAKGNILERFSAQQFPDLHSELNLSSLELGDSALYFCASTPRVMNTEAFFGQGTRLTVV.

The chain couples TRBV18 to TRBJ2-7, with a weak D call TRBD1 (6 bases). CDR1 is KGHSH, CDR2 LQKENI, per germline. V was shortened by 1 base and J by 4 bases, with 11 bases between the two germline ends. CDR3 size: 14 residues. In DNA form, the CDR3 reads TGTGCCAGCTCACCACGGGCAGGGGTATACGAGCAGTACTTC. Encoded protein: CASSPRAGVYEQYF. Drawing the rest from reference TRBV18 and TRBJ2-7, the complete variable domain is NAGVMQNPRHLVRRRGQEARLRCSPMKGHSHVYWYRQLPEEGLKFMVYLQKENIIDESGMPKERFSAEFPKEGPSILRIQQVVRGDSAAYFCASSPRAGVYEQYFGPGTRLTVT.

The chain combines TRBV5-6 with TRBJ2-1; 7 bases match TRBD2. Germline CDR1 reads SGHDT; CDR2 reads YYEEEE. The CDR3 runs 15 residues. J was trimmed by 8 bases and V by 0 bases; bases with no gene match: 8. CDR3 region: CASSLVSGRWDEQFF. For the CDR3, the DNA is TGTGCCAGCAGCTTGGTGTCCGGGAGGTGGGATGAGCAGTTCTTC.

The chain employs TRBV2 and TRBJ2-2, with 10 bases aligning to TRBD1. The CDR3 is 14 residues long. With 4 bases clipped from V and 8 bases from J, the junction kept 4 bases outside the gene matches. Looked up from germline, CDR1 is SNHLY and CDR2 is FYNNEI. CDR3 amino acids: CASSADRGTGELFF. In nucleotides, the CDR3 is TGTGCCAGCAGTGCGGACAGGGGGACTGGGGAGCTGTTTTTT. The full variable domain, completed using reference TRBV2 and TRBJ2-2, is EPEVTQTPSHQVTQMGQEVILRCVPISNHLYFYWYRQILGQKVEFLVSFYNNEISEKSEIFDDQFSVERPDGSNFTLKIRSTKLEDSAMYFCASSADRGTGELFFGEGSRLTVL.